The 3 T cell receptor beta chains listed next were all sequenced from one sample in a study of post-analysis software for immune sequencing data. These TCRs are of unknown antigen specificity. Study-level findings and limits: TRBV5-6, TRBV5-1 and TRBV20-1 were among 4 or 5 TRBV segments more frequent in patients than controls.

Unique molecular identifiers were present in the TCR beta cDNA libraries. TCRdb ran MiXCR on the PCR reads and lists one entry per CDR3 protein. In the table there are hundreds of thousands of distinct CDR3 sequences, roughly 27% of which are singletons. What was sequenced was blood. The source of these receptors is a girl aged 10-17 years with multiple sclerosis.

This clonotype was picked up a small number of times. The rearrangement links TRBV29-1 to TRBJ1-4; no definite D call. V lost 1 base, J lost 6 bases, and 6 bases lay in between. The V gene's germline CDR1 is SQVTM and CDR2 ANQGSEA. The length of the CDR3 is 12 residues. The CDR3 loop reads CSVEGRDEKLFF. CDR3 nucleotide sequence: TGCAGCGTTGAAGGGCGGGATGAAAAACTGTTTTTT.

This clonotype was detected a few times. V gene TRBV20-1 combines with J gene TRBJ2-5; TRBD1 might be the D (5 bases). The germline V and J ends were trimmed by 0 bases and 4 bases, with 15 bases remaining between them. Germline V CDR1 and CDR2: DFQATT, SNEGSKA (reference sequence). The CDR3 spans 15 residues. DNA for the CDR3: TGCAGTGCTAGAGAGCAGGACGGAAGGGGAGAGACCCAGTACTTC. It encodes CSAREQDGRGETQYF.

This clonotype has a count of ten or more. The rearrangement uses TRBV7-2 and TRBJ2-4; D remains ambiguous. The length of the CDR3 is 16 residues. V was shortened by 8 bases and J by 0 bases, with 17 bases between the two germline ends. Germline V lookup: CDR1 SGHTA, CDR2 FQGNSA. The CDR3 loop reads CASAGMGTLAKNIQYF. The CDR3 coding sequence is TGTGCCAGCGCTGGAATGGGAACCCTAGCCAAAAACATTCAGTACTTC. The entire variable domain, with the rest obtained from reference TRBV7-2 and TRBJ2-4, is as follows: GAGVSQSPSNKVTEKGKDVELRCDPISGHTALYWYRQSLGQGLEFLIYFQGNSAPDKSGLPSDRFSAERTGGSVSTLTIQRTQQEDSAVYLCASAGMGTLAKNIQYFGAGTRLSVL.